A selection of T cell receptor beta chains follows, all from one sample in a study of metastatic and nonmetastatic thyroid tumors. TCRdb re-clonotyped the PCR reads through MiXCR. The table shows under 20,000 clones, with under 35% occurring only once. Sequencing was done on a sample of blood. The source of these receptors is a female donor with papillary thyroid cancer or a benign thyroid nodule (not recorded which). Some clones in this sample may be carry-over from other donors' samples. CDR3s include the opening cysteine and the closing phenylalanine or tryptophan. A D gene is named only where the DNA matches it firmly. Size is omitted from some rows. Given values are once, few, many or a class for expanded clones.

d_call: .
j_call: TRBJ2-7
clone_size: .
v_call: TRBV4-3
cdr3_nt: TGCGCCAGCAGCCAAGATGGCGGTCCGGGCTACGAGCAGTACTTC
cdr3_aa: CASSQDGGPGYEQYF

d_call: .
j_call: TRBJ1-2
clone_size: medium-sized
v_call: TRBV7-9
cdr3_nt: TGTGCCAGCAGCCCCAAGGACAGATACTATGGCTACACCTTC
cdr3_aa: CASSPKDRYYGYTF

d_call: TRBD2
j_call: TRBJ2-3
clone_size: many
v_call: TRBV9
cdr3_nt: TGTGCCAGCAGCAATAGCGGGGGTTGGAATACGCAGTATTTT
cdr3_aa: CASSNSGGWNTQYF

d_call: TRBD2
j_call: TRBJ2-1
clone_size: medium-sized
v_call: TRBV2
cdr3_nt: TGTGCCAGCAGTGAAGAACTAGCGGGTGGGGCCCAGCAGTTCTTC
cdr3_aa: CASSEELAGGAQQFF

d_call: TRBD1
j_call: TRBJ1-5
clone_size: .
v_call: TRBV12-3/TRBV12-4
cdr3_nt: TGTGCCAGCAGTCTGGACAGGGCCATTCAGCCCCAGCATTTT
cdr3_aa: CASSLDRAIQPQHF

d_call: TRBD1
j_call: TRBJ2-5
clone_size: .
v_call: TRBV20-1
cdr3_nt: TGCAGTGCTCTCCGGGACAGCAGAGAGACCCAGTACTTC
cdr3_aa: CSALRDSRETQYF

d_call: .
j_call: TRBJ2-6
clone_size: many
v_call: TRBV15
cdr3_nt: TGTGCCACCAGCAGAGCGGTAGGCAGTGGGGTCTCTGGGGCCAACGTCCTGACTTTC
cdr3_aa: CATSRAVGSGVSGANVLTF

d_call: TRBD1
j_call: TRBJ1-2
clone_size: medium-sized
v_call: TRBV7-2
cdr3_nt: TGTGCCAGCAGCTTGGGGACAGGGGGTTTTAGTGGCTACACCTTC
cdr3_aa: CASSLGTGGFSGYTF

d_call: TRBD1
j_call: TRBJ1-6
clone_size: few
v_call: TRBV6-1
cdr3_nt: TGTGCCAGCGGGACAGGGGGACGGTATAATTCACCCCTCCACTTT
cdr3_aa: CASGTGGRYNSPLHF

d_call: .
j_call: TRBJ2-5
clone_size: many
v_call: TRBV27
cdr3_nt: TGTGCCAGCAAGATTGGATTGGGCCAAGAGACCCAGTACTTC
cdr3_aa: CASKIGLGQETQYF

d_call: TRBD1
j_call: TRBJ1-4
clone_size: few
v_call: TRBV6-1
cdr3_nt: TGTGCCAGCAACAACCTGACAGGGCGGAGGGAAAAACTGTTTTTT
cdr3_aa: CASNNLTGRREKLFF

d_call: .
j_call: TRBJ1-1
clone_size: many
v_call: TRBV20-1
cdr3_nt: TGCAGTGCTAAAGAAGGGAACGTTGGTTGGGGGAACACTGAAGCTTTCTTT
cdr3_aa: CSAKEGNVGWGNTEAFF

d_call: .
j_call: TRBJ2-7
clone_size: .
v_call: TRBV5-1
cdr3_nt: TGCGCCAGCAGCCGCTTGTCACGGGGATCGACCTACGAGCAGTACTTC
cdr3_aa: CASSRLSRGSTYEQYF

d_call: .
j_call: TRBJ2-3
clone_size: few
v_call: TRBV6-4
cdr3_nt: TGTGCCAGCAGTGAGAATGGCGGGAGCACAGATACGCAGTATTTT
cdr3_aa: CASSENGGSTDTQYF

d_call: .
j_call: TRBJ2-6
clone_size: few
v_call: TRBV24-1
cdr3_nt: TGTGCCACCAGCCCTGGGAGTATCTCTGGTGCCAACGTCCTGACTTTC
cdr3_aa: CATSPGSISGANVLTF

d_call: .
j_call: TRBJ2-7
clone_size: .
v_call: TRBV2
cdr3_nt: TGTGCCAGCACGAGCTCCTACGAGCAGTACTTC
cdr3_aa: CASTSSYEQYF

d_call: .
j_call: TRBJ1-1
clone_size: .
v_call: TRBV7-3
cdr3_nt: TGTGCCAGCAGCTGGTACAGAGGATTTGAAGCTTTCTTT
cdr3_aa: CASSWYRGFEAFF

d_call: TRBD1
j_call: TRBJ1-2
clone_size: many
v_call: TRBV2
cdr3_nt: TGTGCCAGCACCATTAAGACAGGGCTCGACTATGGCTACACCTTC
cdr3_aa: CASTIKTGLDYGYTF

d_call: .
j_call: TRBJ1-3
clone_size: .
v_call: TRBV30
cdr3_nt: TGTGCCTGGAGGGCCACAGGGAATATAGGAAACACCATATATTTT
cdr3_aa: CAWRATGNIGNTIYF

d_call: TRBD2
j_call: TRBJ2-3
clone_size: .
v_call: TRBV7-3
cdr3_nt: TGTGCCAGCAGCCCCAGGTGTACTAGCGGGGATACGCAGTATTTT
cdr3_aa: CASSPRCTSGDTQYF

d_call: TRBD2
j_call: TRBJ2-4
clone_size: many
v_call: TRBV20-1
cdr3_nt: TGCAGTGGAGGACTAGCCGGGCCAAACATTCAGTACTTC
cdr3_aa: CSGGLAGPNIQYF

d_call: .
j_call: TRBJ1-6
clone_size: many
v_call: TRBV30
cdr3_nt: TGTGCCTGGAGTGTACTGAATAATTCACCCCTCCACTTT
cdr3_aa: CAWSVLNNSPLHF

d_call: TRBD2
j_call: TRBJ2-2
clone_size: many
v_call: TRBV20-1
cdr3_nt: TGCAGTGCTAGAACTGGGACTAGCGCGAACACCGGGGAGCTGTTTTTT
cdr3_aa: CSARTGTSANTGELFF

d_call: .
j_call: TRBJ1-1
clone_size: .
v_call: TRBV20-1
cdr3_nt: TGCAGTGCTAGACCGGGGCAAAGAGCTTTCTTT
cdr3_aa: CSARPGQRAFF

d_call: .
j_call: TRBJ2-2
clone_size: few
v_call: TRBV19
cdr3_nt: TGTGCCAGTAGTCCCGAAAGAGGCACCGGGGAGCTGTTTTTT
cdr3_aa: CASSPERGTGELFF

d_call: .
j_call: TRBJ1-2
clone_size: .
v_call: TRBV30
cdr3_nt: TGTGCCTGGAACCTACCAGGCTATGGCTACACCTTC
cdr3_aa: CAWNLPGYGYTF

d_call: TRBD1
j_call: TRBJ2-7
clone_size: many
v_call: TRBV20-1
cdr3_nt: TGCAGTGCTAGAGATGCGGGACAGGGGGCCGGCGAGCAGTACTTC
cdr3_aa: CSARDAGQGAGEQYF

d_call: TRBD2
j_call: TRBJ2-7
clone_size: many
v_call: TRBV2
cdr3_nt: TGTGCCAGCAGGCGGGGACTAGCGGGAGAAAGGTACGAGCAGTACTTC
cdr3_aa: CASRRGLAGERYEQYF

d_call: .
j_call: TRBJ1-2
clone_size: .
v_call: TRBV12-3/TRBV12-4
cdr3_nt: TGTGCCAGAAGTAGAGGGGATGGCTACACATTC
cdr3_aa: CARSRGDGYTF

d_call: TRBD1
j_call: TRBJ2-7
clone_size: .
v_call: TRBV27
cdr3_nt: TGTGCCAGCAGTCCACGACCAGGACAGGGCCGCTCCTACGAGCAGTACTTC
cdr3_aa: CASSPRPGQGRSYEQYF

d_call: TRBD2
j_call: TRBJ2-3
clone_size: many
v_call: TRBV29-1
cdr3_nt: TGCAGCGTTCCGGGACTAGCGGGACTAACTAGCACAGATACGCAGTATTTT
cdr3_aa: CSVPGLAGLTSTDTQYF

d_call: .
j_call: TRBJ1-2
clone_size: medium-sized
v_call: TRBV6-1
cdr3_nt: TGTGCCAGCAAAGGGGGGGCTAACTATGGCTACACCTTC
cdr3_aa: CASKGGANYGYTF

d_call: TRBD2
j_call: TRBJ2-1
clone_size: many
v_call: TRBV27
cdr3_nt: TGTGCCAGCAGTTTCCTAGCGGGGGTCTACAATGAGCAGTTCTTC
cdr3_aa: CASSFLAGVYNEQFF